The T cell receptor beta chain under discussion was sequenced for a study of shared clonotypes between healthy human individuals. Overall study: The donor group consisted of two women and three men, aged 18 to 49.

As to this clone: The same CDR3 is also encoded by other DNA sequences in this sample.

Under the authors' procedure: Sequence data from immunoSEQ were junction-only and lacked quality scores; consequently, filtering differed. This table comes from immunoSEQ multiplex PCR, and its TCRdb copy is limited to in-frame clones, with some not included. The V and J calls and clone size come from that table; D and trimming were worked out from the DNA. In the table there are over 950,000 clones, roughly 80% of which are singletons. The CDR3 contains 10 residues. Germline V CDR1 and CDR2: MDHEN, SYDVKM. Between the trimmed V and J ends, which lost 6 bases and 2 bases, there was a span of 1 base. The study drew all its donors from Caucasian adults living in Nashville, Tennessee.

Sequencing was carried out using memory CD4+ T cells from PBMCs. Subset described: CD45RA-negative fraction. The J gene is TRBJ1-2, the V gene TRBV28; D call uncertain. The receptor was derived from a young man in good health. Some clones in this sample may be carry-over from other donors' samples. The CDR3 coding sequence is TGTGCCAGCAGCAACTATGGCTACACCTTC. Translating gives CASSNYGYTF.